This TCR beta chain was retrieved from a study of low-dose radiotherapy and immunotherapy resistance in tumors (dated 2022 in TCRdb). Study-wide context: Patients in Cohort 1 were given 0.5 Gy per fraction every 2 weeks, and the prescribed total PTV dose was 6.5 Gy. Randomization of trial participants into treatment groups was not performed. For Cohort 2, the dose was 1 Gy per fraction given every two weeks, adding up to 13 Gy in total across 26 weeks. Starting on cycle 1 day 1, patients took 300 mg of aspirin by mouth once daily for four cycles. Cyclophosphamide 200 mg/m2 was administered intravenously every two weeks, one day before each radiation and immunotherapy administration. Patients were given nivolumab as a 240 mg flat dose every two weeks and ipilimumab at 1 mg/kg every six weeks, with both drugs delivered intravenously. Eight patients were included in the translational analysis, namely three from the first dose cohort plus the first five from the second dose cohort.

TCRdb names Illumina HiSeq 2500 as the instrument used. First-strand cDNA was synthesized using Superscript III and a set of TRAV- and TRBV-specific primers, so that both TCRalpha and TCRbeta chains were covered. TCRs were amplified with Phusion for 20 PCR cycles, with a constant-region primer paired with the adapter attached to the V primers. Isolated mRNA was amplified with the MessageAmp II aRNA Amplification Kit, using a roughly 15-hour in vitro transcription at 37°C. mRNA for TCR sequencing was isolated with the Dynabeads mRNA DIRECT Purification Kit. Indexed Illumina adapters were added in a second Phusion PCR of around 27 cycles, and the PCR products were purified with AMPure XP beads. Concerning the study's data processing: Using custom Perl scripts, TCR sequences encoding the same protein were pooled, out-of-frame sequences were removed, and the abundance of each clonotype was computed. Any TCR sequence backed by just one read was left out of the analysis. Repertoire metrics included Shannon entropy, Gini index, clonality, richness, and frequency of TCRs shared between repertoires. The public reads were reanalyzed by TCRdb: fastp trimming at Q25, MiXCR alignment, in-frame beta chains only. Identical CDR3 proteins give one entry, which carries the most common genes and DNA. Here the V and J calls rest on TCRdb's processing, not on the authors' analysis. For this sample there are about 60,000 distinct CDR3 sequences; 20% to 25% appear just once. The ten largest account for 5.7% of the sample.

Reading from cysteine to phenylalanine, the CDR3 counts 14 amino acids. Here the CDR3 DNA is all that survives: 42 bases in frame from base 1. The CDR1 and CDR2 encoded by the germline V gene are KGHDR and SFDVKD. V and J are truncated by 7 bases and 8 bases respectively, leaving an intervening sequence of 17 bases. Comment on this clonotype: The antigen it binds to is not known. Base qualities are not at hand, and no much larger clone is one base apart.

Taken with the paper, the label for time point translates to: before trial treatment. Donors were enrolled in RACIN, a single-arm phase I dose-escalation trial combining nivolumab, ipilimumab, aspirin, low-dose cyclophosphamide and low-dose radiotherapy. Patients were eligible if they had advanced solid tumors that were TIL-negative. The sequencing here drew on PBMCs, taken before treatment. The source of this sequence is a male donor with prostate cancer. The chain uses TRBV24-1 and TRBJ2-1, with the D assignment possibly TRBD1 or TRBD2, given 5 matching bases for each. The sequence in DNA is TGTGCCACCAGCGTACCTGGGGGAGCGTATGAGCAGTTCTTC. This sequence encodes CATSVPGGAYEQFF.